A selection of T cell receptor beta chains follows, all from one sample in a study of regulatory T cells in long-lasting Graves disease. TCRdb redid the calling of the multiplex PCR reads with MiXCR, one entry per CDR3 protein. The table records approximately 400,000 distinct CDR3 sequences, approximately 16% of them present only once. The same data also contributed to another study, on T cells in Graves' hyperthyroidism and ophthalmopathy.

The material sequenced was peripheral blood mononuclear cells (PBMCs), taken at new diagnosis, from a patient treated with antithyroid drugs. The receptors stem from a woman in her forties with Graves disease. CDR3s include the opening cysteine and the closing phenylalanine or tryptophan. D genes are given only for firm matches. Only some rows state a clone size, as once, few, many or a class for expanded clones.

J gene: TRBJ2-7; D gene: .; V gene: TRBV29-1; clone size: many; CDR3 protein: CSVGGRGSYEQYF; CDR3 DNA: TGCAGCGTTGGGGGCAGGGGCTCCTACGAGCAGTACTTC
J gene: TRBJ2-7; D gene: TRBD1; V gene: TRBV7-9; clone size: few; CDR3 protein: CASSFGTGGLYEQYF; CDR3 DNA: TGTGCCAGCAGCTTCGGGACAGGGGGGCTTTACGAGCAGTACTTC
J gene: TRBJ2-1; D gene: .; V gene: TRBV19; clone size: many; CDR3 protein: CASSTGGEGYNEQFF; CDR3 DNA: TGTGCCAGTAGTACAGGCGGAGAGGGGTACAATGAGCAGTTCTTC
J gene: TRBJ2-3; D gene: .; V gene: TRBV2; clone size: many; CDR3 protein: CASSERRDTQYF; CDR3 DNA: TGTGCCAGCAGTGAACGGCGAGATACGCAGTATTTT
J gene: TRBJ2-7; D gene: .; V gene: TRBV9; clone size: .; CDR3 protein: CASSVGSSRYEQYF; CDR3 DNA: TGTGCCAGCAGCGTAGGGTCCTCCCGCTACGAGCAGTACTTC
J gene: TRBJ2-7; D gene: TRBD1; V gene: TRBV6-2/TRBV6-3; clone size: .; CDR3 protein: CASSPRTGNLGEQYF; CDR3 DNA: TGTGCCAGCAGCCCCAGGACAGGGAATTTGGGGGAGCAGTACTTC
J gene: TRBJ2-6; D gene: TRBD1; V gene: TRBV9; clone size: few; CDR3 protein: CASSGGTGRSGANVLTF; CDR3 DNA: TGTGCCAGCAGCGGCGGGACAGGGCGGTCTGGGGCCAACGTCCTGACTTTC
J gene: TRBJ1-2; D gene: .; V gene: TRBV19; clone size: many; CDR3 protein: CASSTTEGGYGYTF; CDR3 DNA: TGTGCCAGTAGTACTACCGAGGGAGGATATGGCTACACCTTC
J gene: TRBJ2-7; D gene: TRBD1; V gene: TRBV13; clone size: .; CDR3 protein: CASSGRDRGLVEQYF; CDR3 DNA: TGTGCCAGCAGTGGCCGGGACAGGGGCCTTGTCGAGCAGTACTTC
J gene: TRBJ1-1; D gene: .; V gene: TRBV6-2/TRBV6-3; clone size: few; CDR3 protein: CASNKMKNTEAFF; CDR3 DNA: TGTGCCAGCAATAAAATGAAGAACACTGAAGCTTTCTTT
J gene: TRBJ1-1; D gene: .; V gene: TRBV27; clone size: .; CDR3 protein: CASSLSGLGFTEAFF; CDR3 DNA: TGTGCCAGCAGTTTATCGGGGCTCGGGTTCACTGAAGCTTTCTTT
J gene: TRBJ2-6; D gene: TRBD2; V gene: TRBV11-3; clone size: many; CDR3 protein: CASSSWTGGLAGGPKSGANVLTF; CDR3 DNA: TGTGCCAGCAGCTCGTGGACCGGTGGACTAGCGGGAGGGCCTAAGTCTGGGGCCAACGTCCTGACTTTC
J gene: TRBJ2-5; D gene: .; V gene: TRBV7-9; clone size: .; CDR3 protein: CASSPSLRGGETQYF; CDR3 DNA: TGTGCCAGCAGCCCTTCTTTGAGGGGGGGTGAGACCCAGTACTTC
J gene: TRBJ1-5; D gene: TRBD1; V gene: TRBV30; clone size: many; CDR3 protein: CAWSAIQGGNQPQHF; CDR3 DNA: TGTGCCTGGAGTGCGATACAGGGGGGCAATCAGCCCCAGCATTTT
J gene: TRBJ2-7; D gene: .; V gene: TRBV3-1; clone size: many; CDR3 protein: CASSSFVRGPNEQYF; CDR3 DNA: TGTGCCAGCAGCTCCTTTGTTCGGGGCCCAAACGAGCAGTACTTC
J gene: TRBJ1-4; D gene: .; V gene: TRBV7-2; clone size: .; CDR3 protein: CASSFGQYNEKLFF; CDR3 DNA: TGTGCCAGCAGCTTCGGGCAGTATAATGAAAAACTGTTTTTT
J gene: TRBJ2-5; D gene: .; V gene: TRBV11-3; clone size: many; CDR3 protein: CASSSAGRTQETQYF; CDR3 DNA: TGTGCCAGCAGCTCTGCTGGGAGGACCCAAGAGACCCAGTACTTC
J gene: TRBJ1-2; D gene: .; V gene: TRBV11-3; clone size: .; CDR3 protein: CASSSPGVPDYGYTF; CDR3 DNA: TGTGCCAGCAGCTCCCCAGGGGTCCCCGACTATGGCTACACCTTC
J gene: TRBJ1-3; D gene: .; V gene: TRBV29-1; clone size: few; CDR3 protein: CSVVDVSSGNTIYF; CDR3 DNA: TGCAGCGTTGTAGACGTAAGCTCTGGAAACACCATATATTTT
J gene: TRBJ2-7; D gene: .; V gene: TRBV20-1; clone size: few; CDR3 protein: CSARGFQNYEQYF; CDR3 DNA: TGCAGTGCTAGAGGTTTCCAGAACTACGAGCAGTACTTC
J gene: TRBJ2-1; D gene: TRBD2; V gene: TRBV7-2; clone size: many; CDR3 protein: CASSLFGGSFDEQFF; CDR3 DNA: TGTGCCAGCAGCTTATTTGGCGGGAGTTTCGATGAGCAGTTCTTC
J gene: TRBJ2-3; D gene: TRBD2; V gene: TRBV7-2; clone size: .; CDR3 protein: CASSLVSLAGGSDTQYF; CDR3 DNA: TGTGCCAGCAGCTTAGTCTCCCTAGCGGGAGGTTCAGATACGCAGTATTTT
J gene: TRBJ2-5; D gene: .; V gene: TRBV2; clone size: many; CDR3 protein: CASKNNQETQYF; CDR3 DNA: TGTGCCAGCAAAAACAACCAAGAGACCCAGTACTTC
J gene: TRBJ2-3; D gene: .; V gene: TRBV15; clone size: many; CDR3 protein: CATMTPIQPDTQYF; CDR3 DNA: TGTGCCACCATGACTCCCATTCAGCCAGATACGCAGTATTTT
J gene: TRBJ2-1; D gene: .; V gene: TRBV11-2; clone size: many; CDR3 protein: CATRGPGEQYNEQFF; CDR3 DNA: TGTGCCACGCGCGGCCCGGGAGAGCAATACAATGAGCAGTTCTTC
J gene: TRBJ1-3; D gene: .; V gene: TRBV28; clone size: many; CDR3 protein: CASKFEGWSSGNTIYF; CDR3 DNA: TGTGCCAGCAAATTTGAGGGTTGGAGCTCTGGAAACACCATATATTTT